Described below is a single T cell receptor (beta chain) sequence and its context. This clone appeared a few times. Its target antigen remains unknown. Per-nucleotide qualities are absent, and no much larger clonotype sits a single base away. The CDR3 goes from the cysteine to the phenylalanine over 17 residues. CDR3 DNA is the only sequence kept; it has 51 bases, read in frame from the first base. Via the germline V gene (reference sequence), CDR1 is LNHNV and CDR2 YYDKDF. Germline trimming amounts to 3 bases on V and 7 bases on J, with 10 as the count of junction bases outside the gene matches. The sample originates from a study of OX40 agonist ivuxolimab in advanced cancers. Some background on the complete study: Ivuxolimab was an agonistic, fully human IgG2 monoclonal antibody directed against OX40 (CD134), a costimulatory receptor. Intravenous ivuxolimab was administered to patients every 2 weeks at six dose levels: 0.01, 0.1, 0.3, 1.5, 3 and 10 mg/kg. Of the roughly 52 patients in dose escalation, some 20 had hepatocellular carcinoma, some 15 had melanoma, 9 had renal cell carcinoma and 9 had head and neck cancer. The dose-escalation cohort was roughly 83% male with a mean age of about 58 years, ranging from roughly 23 to 90. Prior anti-PD-1, anti-PD-L1 or anti-CTLA-4 therapy was permitted, and 40% of dose-escalation patients had received checkpoint inhibitors. Partial responses occurred in three dose-escalation patients: two with cutaneous melanoma and one with hepatocellular carcinoma. Peripheral TCRbeta sequencing aimed to test whether ivuxolimab altered TCR sequence diversity and caused clonal T-cell expansion. The paper describes the monotherapy dose-escalation part (N ≈ 50 patients) of the phase I trial of ivuxolimab. Broader findings and caveats from the paper: Partial responders in the 0.1-3.0 mg/kg groups had among the lowest normalized peripheral clonal expansion, especially among CD8+ T cells. At doses from 0.1 to 3.0 mg/kg, clonal expansion was seen in both CD4+ and CD8+ blood T cells between baseline and week 6. Which antigens the clonally expanded peripheral T cells were specific for was not determined. Low levels of normalized T-cell clonal expansion were also shown by some nonresponding patients. After ivuxolimab, expanded clones were on average more numerous among CD8+ T cells than among CD4+ T cells.

Patients with a history of autoimmune disease or receiving systemic immunosuppression were excluded from the trial. In every dose cohort, peripheral blood was drawn for TCR sequencing at baseline, cycle 4 day 1, and cycle 7 day 1. Samples were obtained from an open-label, multicenter, first-in-human phase I dose-escalation trial of ivuxolimab. Adults with locally advanced or metastatic melanoma, renal cell carcinoma, hepatocellular carcinoma or head and neck squamous cell carcinoma were enrolled in the trial. Before TCR sequencing, CD4+ T cells and CD8+ T cells from peripheral blood were sorted into separate populations. Genomic DNA was extracted from sorted cells for sequencing of the TCRbeta CDR3 region. The immunoSEQ Assay was used to sequence the TCRbeta CDR3 regions. TCRdb limited this immuneACCESS table to in-frame rearrangements with V and J called. A share of clones is missing; checked studies link under half to unresolved V genes, and the rest is unexplained. This sample gives 70,000 or so clones in total; about 85% of them show up just once. Clones ranked in the top ten supply about 2% of the sample.

The sequencing here drew on CD4+ or CD8+ T cells sorted from blood, taken in a trial of the OX40 agonist ivuxolimab. This sequence originates from an adult with an advanced solid tumor such as melanoma, head and neck, liver or kidney cancer. The V and J segments used are TRBV15 and TRBJ2-7, with 15 central nucleotides matching TRBD2. The nucleotide sequence reads as follows: TGTGCCACCAGCAGGCCGGGACTAGCGGGAGGAGTGGGGGAGCAGTACTTC. This yields the protein CATSRPGLAGGVGEQYF.